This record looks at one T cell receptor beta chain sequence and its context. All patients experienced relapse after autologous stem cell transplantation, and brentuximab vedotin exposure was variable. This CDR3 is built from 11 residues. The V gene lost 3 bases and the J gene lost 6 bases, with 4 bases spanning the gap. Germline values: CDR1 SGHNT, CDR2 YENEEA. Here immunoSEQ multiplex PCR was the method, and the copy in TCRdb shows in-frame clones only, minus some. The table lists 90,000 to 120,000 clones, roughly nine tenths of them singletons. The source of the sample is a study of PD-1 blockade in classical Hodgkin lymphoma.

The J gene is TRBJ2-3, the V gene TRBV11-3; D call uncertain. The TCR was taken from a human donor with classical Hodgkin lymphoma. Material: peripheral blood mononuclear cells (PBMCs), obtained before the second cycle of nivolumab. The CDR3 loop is CASSLTDTQYF. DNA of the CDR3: TGTGCCAGCAGCTTGACTGATACGCAGTATTTT.